A single sample gave rise to the 32 T cell receptor beta chains below, sequenced in a study of T cells in Graves' hyperthyroidism and ophthalmopathy. Researchers amplified the TCR beta CDR3 regions from RNA transcripts. During a first-round RT-PCR of the TCR CDR3, the HTBI primer set was used. TCRdb itself ran the multiplex PCR reads through MiXCR, one entry per CDR3 protein. The profile shows over 500,000 distinct CDR3 sequences, 35% to 50% of them singletons. Sequencing used peripheral blood or thyroid tissue (not recorded which). Receptor source: an adult woman with Graves' disease, either hyperthyroidism or ophthalmopathy (not recorded which).

This clonotype has at least ten counts. V gene TRBV9 combines with J gene TRBJ2-7, with 14 bases matching TRBD2. J gave up 6 bases and V 2 bases, and 7 bases lay outside the gene matches. Germline CDR1 and CDR2: SGDLS and YYNGEE. The CDR3 length is 16 residues. The CDR3 nucleotides are TGTGCCAGCAGCGTGGGACTAGCGGGAGCCCCCGTCGAGCAGTACTTC. Its protein is CASSVGLAGAPVEQYF.

V and J are TRBV11-2 and TRBJ2-2; D assignment may be TRBD1 or TRBD2 (5 bases each). CDR3 length: 15 amino acids. The V end lost 3 bases, the J end lost 9 bases, and 17 bases lay between the germline ends. Per germline, CDR1 SGHAT and CDR2 FQNNGV. CDR3 nucleotide sequence: TGTGCCAGCAGCTTGGGGGTCCCGGGGTCGTGGGAGCTGTTTTTT. Residues: CASSLGVPGSWELFF.

This chain uses TRBV6-2 or TRBV6-3 with TRBJ2-7, with TRBD1 as a possible D gene (6 bases). Per the germline V gene, CDR1 is MNHEY and CDR2 is SVGEGT. V gave up 6 bases and J gave up 3 bases, with 12 bases separating them. The CDR3 length is 13 residues. CDR3 sequence: CASRGGEFYEQYF. In nucleotides, the CDR3 is TGTGCCAGCAGAGGGGGTGAGTTCTACGAGCAGTACTTC.

This chain uses TRBV10-1 with TRBJ2-7, with TRBD1 as a possible D gene (5 bases). With 0 bases removed from V and 4 bases from J, the gap between germline ends came to 16 bases. The germline CDR1 and CDR2 sequences are WNHNN and SYGVQD (reference sequence). The CDR3 sequence is 16 residues long. The CDR3 DNA reads as TGCGCCAGCAGTGAGTCACTCTCAGGGTCGGGTTACGAGCAGTACTTC. It codes for CASSESLSGSGYEQYF.

This clonotype was observed at least ten times. The CDR3, as DNA: TGTGCCAGTAGTATAGGACCCTCTGGGGCCAACGTCCTGACTTTC. This encodes CASSIGPSGANVLTF. This chain connects TRBV19 to TRBJ2-6; the D is unclear. Germline V gene lookup returns CDR1 LNHDA and CDR2 SQIVND (reference sequence). V was shortened by 1 base and J by 0 bases, with 4 bases between the two germline ends. The CDR3 totals 15 residues.

This clonotype occurred many times. DNA for the CDR3: TGTGCCAGCAGCGCTACGGGGATACGGAAACAAGAGACCCAGTACTTC. This codes for CASSATGIRKQETQYF. The rearrangement joins TRBV9 to TRBJ2-5, with a tentative D call TRBD2 (5 bases). The CDR3 is made up of 16 amino acids. Germline assignment: CDR1 SGDLS and CDR2 YYNGEE. The germline V and J ends were trimmed by 3 bases and 2 bases, with 17 bases remaining between them.

The chain employs TRBV15 and TRBJ2-5, with D possibly TRBD2 on 6 matching bases. Germline V lookup: CDR1 LNHNV, CDR2 YYDKDF (reference sequence). The CDR3 contains 14 residues. V was trimmed by 1 base and J by 4 bases, leaving 10 bases between them. The CDR3 coding sequence is TGTGCCACCAGCAGAGGGGCGCGGGGAGAGACCCAGTACTTC. Its translation is CATSRGARGETQYF. The full variable domain, completed using reference TRBV15 and TRBJ2-5, is DAMVIQNPRYQVTQFGKPVTLSCSQTLNHNVMYWYQQKSSQAPKLLFHYYDKDFNNEADTPDNFQSRRPNTSFCFLDIRSPGLGDTAMYLCATSRGARGETQYFGPGTRLLVL.

This clonotype has at least ten counts. The chain recombines TRBV6-5 with TRBJ1-5, with no clear D. The V and J ends lost 7 bases and 4 bases respectively, with 17 bases between them. CDR1 is MNHEY, CDR2 SVGAGI, per germline. This CDR3 comprises 15 residues. CDR3 region: CASTPSRDGNQPQHF. DNA for the CDR3: TGTGCCAGCACCCCATCGCGAGACGGGAATCAGCCCCAGCATTTT.

Only a few counts were recorded for this clonotype. J is TRBJ2-2 and V is TRBV30; D perhaps matches TRBD2 (5 bases). V lost 4 bases and J 6 bases, leaving 18 bases between the germline ends. CDR3 length: 15 residues. CDR1 GTSNPN and CDR2 SVGIG come from the germline V gene (reference sequence). CDR3 nucleotides: TGTGCCTGGACCTACGCGGAGGAAGAGGCCGGGGAGCTGTTTTTT. This encodes CAWTYAEEEAGELFF.

This clonotype was detected ten times or more. This chain joins TRBV12-3 or TRBV12-4 and TRBJ1-5; tentatively, D is TRBD1 (5 bases). The V end lost 6 bases, the J end lost 3 bases, and 12 bases lay between the germline ends. The CDR3 contains 14 residues. The CDR3 DNA follows: TGTGCCAGCAGACTAGACAGCGCCAATCAGCCCCAGCATTTT. This sequence encodes CASRLDSANQPQHF.

As regards this clonotype: At one end the junction does not follow the germline gene, possibly because of a read error. The V call is TRBV10-3, the J call TRBJ1-5, with D possibly being TRBD1 (5 bases). CDR3 length: 15 residues. Germline V gene sequence: CDR1 ENHRY, CDR2 SYGVKD. DNA for the CDR3: TGTGCCACCAGTGAGTCAACGGGAGGGGCCCAGCCCCAGCATTTT. Amino acids: CATSESTGGAQPQHF.

This rearrangement joins TRBV7-9 to TRBJ2-5; D possibly corresponds to TRBD2 (6 bases). V lost 7 bases to trimming and J lost 0 bases, with 12 bases between them. From germline, CDR1 is SEHNR and CDR2 FQNEAQ (reference sequence). This CDR3 has 14 amino acids. The CDR3 protein is CASNKASDQETQYF. DNA for the CDR3: TGTGCCAGCAATAAAGCTAGCGACCAAGAGACCCAGTACTTC. Together with reference TRBV7-9 and TRBJ2-5, the CDR3 gives the full variable domain: DTGVSQNPRHKITKRGQNVTFRCDPISEHNRLYWYRQTLGQGPEFLTYFQNEAQLEKSRLLSDRFSAERPKGSFSTLEIQRTEQGDSAMYLCASNKASDQETQYFGPGTRLLVL.

This clonotype was seen a few times. The genes are TRBV4-1 and TRBJ1-2; TRBD1 might be the D (5 bases). This CDR3 comprises 15 residues. Trimming stripped 5 bases from V and 0 bases from J, with 13 bases between. The germline V gene has CDR1 MGHRA and CDR2 YSYEKL. The CDR3 reads CASSSRQTANYGYTF. The CDR3 DNA follows: TGCGCCAGCAGCTCCCGACAGACCGCTAACTATGGCTACACCTTC.

Worth noting for this clonotype: A much larger clone differs by one base, so this may be a read error. The chain recombines TRBV12-3 or TRBV12-4 with TRBJ2-7, with D perhaps matching TRBD1 (6 bases). Trimming removed 5 bases from V and 9 bases from J, with 20 bases in between. This CDR3 is built from 14 residues. The CDR3 sequence: CASSPTGPHNGQYF. CDR3 coding DNA: TGTGCCAGCAGTCCCACAGGGCCCCACAACGGGCAGTACTTC.

The table lists this clonotype with many counts. The genes are TRBV2 and TRBJ2-2; D uncertain. V lost 2 bases and J lost 6, with 1 base in between. The germline V gene encodes CDR1 SNHLY and CDR2 FYNNEI. The CDR3 length is 11 residues. CDR3 sequence (DNA): TGTGCCAGCAGTGAACCCGGGGAGCTGTTTTTT. It codes for CASSEPGELFF.

The chain joins TRBV7-9 to TRBJ2-7; TRBD1 might be the D (5 bases). The CDR3 contains 14 residues. Germline CDR1 is SEHNR and CDR2 is FQNEAQ (reference sequence). V gave up 5 bases and J gave up 5 bases, with 16 bases separating them. DNA for the CDR3: TGTGCCAGCAGCGGAAAGACAGCCCCCGACGAGCAGTACTTC. It specifies CASSGKTAPDEQYF.

The chain joins TRBV7-2 to TRBJ2-5; a weak D match, TRBD2 (5 bases). The CDR3 extends over 15 amino acids. CDR1 is SGHTA, CDR2 FQGNSA, per germline. V lost 4 bases, J lost 5 bases, and 17 bases lay in between. The CDR3 coding sequence is TGTGCCAGCAGCTCCTGGACCGAGGGAAGGGAGACCCAGTACTTC. Translation: CASSSWTEGRETQYF. Variable domain in full (rest from reference TRBV7-2 and TRBJ2-5): GAGVSQSPSNKVTEKGKDVELRCDPISGHTALYWYRQSLGQGLEFLIYFQGNSAPDKSGLPSDRFSAERTGGSVSTLTIQRTQQEDSAVYLCASSSWTEGRETQYFGPGTRLLVL.

This clonotype was found many times. J is TRBJ2-7 and V is TRBV7-9; weak D call: TRBD2 (6 bases). The V gene's germline CDR1 is SEHNR and CDR2 FQNEAQ (reference sequence). The CDR3 consists of 15 residues. The V and J ends lost 2 bases and 3 bases respectively, with 14 bases between them. CDR3 protein: CASSLSGVQGYEQYF. The CDR3 DNA is TGTGCCAGCAGCTTATCGGGGGTTCAAGGCTACGAGCAGTACTTC.

A single count supports this clonotype. The chain joins TRBV6-2 or TRBV6-3 to TRBJ2-5; D tentatively fits TRBD1 or TRBD2 (6 bases each). The CDR3 covers 14 residues. The germline gives CDR1 MNHEY, CDR2 SVGEGT. Trimming cost V 3 bases and J 9 bases, with 17 bases left between them. CDR3 coding DNA: TGTGCCAGCAGTTATCAGGGGCGGGATCAGCCCCAGTACTTC. Translated: CASSYQGRDQPQYF.

The chain uses TRBV11-2 and TRBJ1-6; tentative D call: TRBD1 (5 bases). Germline V gene data show CDR1 as SGHAT and CDR2 as FQNNGV. The CDR3 contains 13 residues. The ends were cut back, 10 bases at V and 4 bases at J, with 11 bases in the middle. The CDR3 DNA is TGTGCCACCACAGGAGAGTATAATTCACCCCTCCACTTT. Its translation: CATTGEYNSPLHF.

A few counts support this clonotype. The chain uses TRBV7-2 and TRBJ1-4, with D perhaps TRBD1 (5 bases). Germline CDR1 and CDR2: SGHTA and FQGNSA. Trimming took 4 bases from V and 8 from J, leaving 14 bases between them. The CDR3 covers 14 residues. The CDR3 DNA is TGTGCCAGCAGCTCGACAATGACAGCAGAAAAACTGTTTTTT. It yields the protein CASSSTMTAEKLFF.

The chain uses TRBV12-3 or TRBV12-4 and TRBJ2-5; 10 nucleotides agree with TRBD2. The CDR3 contains 14 residues. The trim removed 4 bases at V and 5 bases at J, leaving 4 bases unmatched. The CDR3 sequence is CASSSWTSGETQYF. CDR3 sequence (DNA): TGTGCCAGCAGTTCCTGGACTAGCGGCGAGACCCAGTACTTC.

This clonotype showed up many times. J is TRBJ2-7 and V is TRBV4-2; TRBD2 matches 8 bases. CDR3 size: 16 residues. J lost 2 bases, V lost 0 bases, and 6 bases had no gene match. Germline assignment: CDR1 LGHNA and CDR2 YNFKEQ. The CDR3 loop is CASSQDLTSGAYEQYF. The CDR3 region has the DNA TGTGCCAGCAGCCAAGATCTTACTAGCGGAGCCTACGAGCAGTACTTC.

Worth noting for this clonotype: A read error is possible here, since a much larger clone lies one base away. The J gene is TRBJ1-2, the V gene TRBV6-5; tentatively, D is TRBD1 (5 bases). The germline V gene encodes CDR1 MNHEY and CDR2 SVGAGI. V was trimmed by 6 bases and J by 7 bases, leaving 15 bases between them. This CDR3 region has 13 residues. CDR3 nucleotide sequence: TGTGCCAGCAGGGACGGGACGGCCGGTGGCTACACCTTC. Translated, it gives CASRDGTAGGYTF.

V and J are TRBV7-8 and TRBJ2-7; tentatively, D is TRBD1 (5 bases). This CDR3 comprises 15 residues. With 1 base removed from V and 6 bases from J, the gap between germline ends came to 16 bases. The germline V gene has CDR1 SGHVS and CDR2 FQNEAQ. For the CDR3, the DNA is TGTGCCAGCAGCTTAGTTGGGGCTGCCCACGGCGAGCAGTACTTC. Residues: CASSLVGAAHGEQYF.

The chain has TRBV10-3 and TRBJ2-1, with 9 nucleotides matching TRBD1. The J segment lost 10 bases and the V segment lost 3 bases, leaving 13 bases of the junction unmatched. The CDR3 contains 16 residues. CDR1 is ENHRY and CDR2 is SYGVKD in the germline V gene. The CDR3 nucleotides are TGTGCCATCAGTGACCCGGGACAGGGTCCCTTATTCGAGCAGTTCTTC. Translating it yields CAISDPGQGPLFEQFF.

This clonotype was seen only a few times. The chain is built from TRBV29-1 and TRBJ2-5, with D maybe TRBD1 (6 bases). CDR3 size: 13 residues. Germline V gene sequence: CDR1 SQVTM, CDR2 ANQGSEA. Trimming took off 4 bases at V and 1 base at J, with 10 bases between the two ends. The DNA of the CDR3 is TGCAGCGTTGTGGGGGCGGCCCAAGAGACCCAGTACTTC. Translation gives CSVVGAAQETQYF.

This clonotype showed up many times. This chain connects TRBV19 to TRBJ1-1; 9 bases match TRBD1. The length of the CDR3 is 17 residues. Germline CDR1 and CDR2: LNHDA and SQIVND (reference sequence). After removal of 4 bases from V and 1 base from J, the junction contained 10 bases not matched to a gene. CDR3 in amino acids: CASSTPVWDRANTEAFF. CDR3 nucleotide sequence: TGTGCCAGTAGTACCCCGGTATGGGACAGGGCGAACACTGAAGCTTTCTTT.

At least ten counts were recorded for this clonotype. The V call is TRBV20-1, the J call TRBJ1-2; the D is unclear. This CDR3 spans 13 amino acids. V lost 0 bases, J lost 0 bases, and 5 bases lay in between. Germline V CDR1 and CDR2: DFQATT, SNEGSKA (reference sequence). In DNA form, the CDR3 reads TGCAGTGCTAGAGATGCAGCTAACTATGGCTACACCTTC. Translation: CSARDAANYGYTF.

This clonotype was counted between two and nine times. V usage is TRBV10-3 and J usage is TRBJ1-2, with D maybe TRBD1 (6 bases). CDR3 length: 13 amino acids. The germline gives CDR1 ENHRY, CDR2 SYGVKD. Trimming stripped 6 bases from V and 0 bases from J, with 8 bases between. The CDR3 is CAIRGGTNYGYTF. DNA of the CDR3: TGTGCCATCAGAGGGGGGACTAACTATGGCTACACCTTC.

The gene calls are TRBV10-3 and TRBJ1-5; D gene uncertain. The CDR3 is 13 residues long. The germline V and J ends were trimmed by 11 bases and 5 bases, with 16 bases remaining between them. Germline values: CDR1 ENHRY, CDR2 SYGVKD. This CDR3 reads CACRSSVDQPQHF. The CDR3 nucleotides are TGTGCCTGCCGCAGCTCGGTCGATCAGCCCCAGCATTTT.

This clonotype appeared many times. The chain combines TRBV20-1 with TRBJ2-5; 9 bases match TRBD1. CDR3 length equals 15 residues. V lost 3 bases, J lost 3 bases, and 8 bases stayed unmatched. The germline V gene encodes CDR1 DFQATT and CDR2 SNEGSKA (reference sequence). CDR3 in DNA: TGCAGTGCTAGGGGCGGACAGGGGATCGAAGAGACCCAGTACTTC. It codes for CSARGGQGIEETQYF.